This T cell receptor (beta chain) came from a study of blood T cell repertoires in COVID-19. For the study at large: Italy, Spain and the United States were the sources of the convalescent and acute COVID-19 samples. The cDNA or gDNA used as material had been derived from T cells, B-cell-depleted T cells, or PBMCs.

The authors' processing: Amplification of reference gene primers was used by the study to estimate nucleated cell counts. Measured with immunoSEQ multiplex PCR; TCRdb has only the in-frame clones, and not every one. The V and J calls and clone size were taken over from that table, and D and trimming were inferred from the DNA. The sample yields over 200,000 clones, 88% seen once. The CDR3 loop spans 16 amino acids. V shed 0 bases and J shed 3 bases, with 15 bases lying between them. In germline, CDR1 is MGHRA, CDR2 YSYEKL. The source is a human donor in a cohort sampled during active COVID-19. Sequencing was carried out using peripheral blood. V and J are TRBV4-1 and TRBJ2-7; D remains unclear. The CDR3 DNA follows: TGCGCCAGCAGCCAAGATCGCGATGAACCCATCTACGAGCAGTACTTC. Residues: CASSQDRDEPIYEQYF.